The text below deals with one TCR beta chain. Assay: immunoSEQ multiplex PCR; the TCRdb copy retains only in-frame clones and omits some. The repertoire has about 200,000 clones, about 85% of them found once; the top ten carry about 2.2%. This sample stems from a study of blood T cell repertoires in COVID-19. Deletions cut 8 bases from V and 3 bases from J, with 16 bases between. Germline CDR1 reads SGHNT; CDR2 reads YENEEA. The CDR3 has 14 residues. Participants had their cohort set by participant-reported clinical history. V is TRBV11-3 and J is TRBJ1-1, with a weak D call TRBD1 (6 bases). This receptor was taken from a woman in her 30s who had recovered from COVID-19. Sequencing used PBMCs or T cells enriched from blood (not recorded which). CDR3 sequence: CASGGAQGHTEAFF. Here the CDR3 DNA reads TGTGCCAGCGGGGGAGCACAGGGCCACACTGAAGCTTTCTTT.